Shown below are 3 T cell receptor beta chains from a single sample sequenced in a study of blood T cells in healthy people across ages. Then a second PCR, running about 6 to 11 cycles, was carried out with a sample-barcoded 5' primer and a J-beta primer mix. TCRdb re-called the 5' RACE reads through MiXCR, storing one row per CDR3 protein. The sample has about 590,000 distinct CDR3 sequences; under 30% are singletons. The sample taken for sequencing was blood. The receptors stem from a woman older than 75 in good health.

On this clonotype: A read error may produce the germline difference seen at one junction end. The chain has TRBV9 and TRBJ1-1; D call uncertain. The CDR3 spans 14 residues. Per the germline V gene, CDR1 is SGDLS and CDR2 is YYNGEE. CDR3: CASCLVQMNTEAFF. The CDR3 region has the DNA TGTGCCAGCTGCCTCGTACAAATGAACACTGAGGCTTTCTTT.

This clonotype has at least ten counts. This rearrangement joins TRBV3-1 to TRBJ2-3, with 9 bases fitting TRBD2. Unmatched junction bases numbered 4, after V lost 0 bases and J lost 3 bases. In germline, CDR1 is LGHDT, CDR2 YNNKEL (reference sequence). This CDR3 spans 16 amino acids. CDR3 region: CASSQESLAGTDTQYF. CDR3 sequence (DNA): TGTGCCAGCAGCCAAGAGAGCCTAGCGGGGACAGATACGCAGTATTTT.

The CDR3 DNA reads as TGCGCCAGCAGCTCCCTGGGGGGGAGCAATCAGCCCCAGCATTTT. Its translation is CASSSLGGSNQPQHF. The V gene is TRBV5-1, the J gene TRBJ1-5, with D perhaps TRBD1 (5 bases). This CDR3 has 15 residues. Germline loops: CDR1 SGHRS, CDR2 YFSETQ. The V end was cut by 3 bases, the J end by 1 base, with 11 bases between. The full variable domain, in which reference TRBV5-1 and TRBJ1-5 provide the parts outside the CDR3, is KAGVTQTPRYLIKTRGQQVTLSCSPISGHRSVSWYQQTPGQGLQFLFEYFSETQRNKGNFPGRFSGRQFSNSRSEMNVSTLELGDSALYLCASSSLGGSNQPQHFGDGTRLSIL.